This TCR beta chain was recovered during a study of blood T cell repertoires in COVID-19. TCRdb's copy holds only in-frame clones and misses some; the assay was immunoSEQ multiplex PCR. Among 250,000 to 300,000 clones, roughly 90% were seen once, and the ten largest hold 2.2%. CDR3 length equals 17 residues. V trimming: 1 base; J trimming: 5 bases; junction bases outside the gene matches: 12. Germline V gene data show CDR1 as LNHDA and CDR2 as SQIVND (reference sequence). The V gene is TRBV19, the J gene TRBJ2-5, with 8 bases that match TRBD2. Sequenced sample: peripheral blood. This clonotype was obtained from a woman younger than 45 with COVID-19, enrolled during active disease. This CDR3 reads CASSIGTGGPRGETQYF. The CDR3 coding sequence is TGTGCCAGTAGTATAGGAACGGGAGGGCCGCGTGGGGAGACCCAGTACTTC.